Following are 27 T cell receptor beta chains from one sample sequenced in a study of beta chain features in type 1 diabetes. Investigators reverse transcribed all isolated RNA, so they sequenced expressed TCRB transcripts. Generated by immunoSEQ multiplex PCR, the TCRdb table keeps only in-frame clones and is missing some. Of a few hundred thousand clones listed, about 25% are singletons. The sample was central memory CD4+ T cells from blood. These TCRs come from a man aged 25 to 40 in good health.

This chain links TRBV7-8 with TRBJ2-2; 8 bases align to TRBD2. The CDR3 is 16 amino acids. The junction had 8 bases not matched to a gene; V was cut back by 4 bases and J by 4 bases. Germline V gives CDR1 SGHVS, CDR2 FQNEAQ. Written as DNA, the CDR3 is TGTGCCAGCAGCTCCCGGCCGGGGGGGTCCACCGGGGAGCTGTTTTTT. Its protein is CASSSRPGGSTGELFF.

The chain uses TRBV13 and TRBJ1-1, with 7 bases lining up with TRBD1. There are 14 residues in the CDR3. Germline CDR1 and CDR2: PRHDT and FYEKMQ (reference sequence). V trimming: 5 bases; J trimming: 1 base; junction bases outside the gene matches: 4. CDR3 protein: CASSRDRPNTEAFF. The CDR3 DNA sequence: TGTGCCAGCAGCCGGGACAGACCGAACACTGAAGCTTTCTTT.

This clone occurred many times. This chain joins TRBV29-1 and TRBJ2-2; 9 bases line up with TRBD1. Trimming cost V 7 bases and J 6 bases; bases outside gene matches: 9. Per the germline V gene, CDR1 is SQVTM and CDR2 is ANQGSEA. The CDR3 covers 14 residues. The CDR3 bases are TGCAGCGCTGGACAGGGGTCAAGGGCCGGGGAGCTGTTTTTT. It codes for CSAGQGSRAGELFF.

The table lists this clone with a few counts. The chain is built from TRBV7-7 and TRBJ2-2; 7 bases are shared with TRBD2. The CDR3 extends over 15 amino acids. V lost 5 bases and J lost 0; bases outside the gene matches: 3. Germline lookup yields CDR1 SSHAT and CDR2 FNYEAQ (reference sequence). CDR3 nucleotides: TGTGCCAGCAGCCGAGGACTAGCGAACACCGGGGAGCTGTTTTTT. Protein: CASSRGLANTGELFF.

The chain recombines TRBV9 with TRBJ2-1; D not certain. The CDR3 length is 13 residues. Trimming left V 4 bases short and J 8 bases short, with 13 bases between. Germline CDR1 reads SGDLS; CDR2 reads YYNGEE. CDR3 loop: CASSLTYSDEQFF. CDR3 bases: TGTGCCAGCAGCCTGACCTACTCCGATGAGCAGTTCTTC.

On this clone itself: The limits of the CDR3 on the DNA are not certain, so only TCRdb's listed CDR3 is given. V is TRBV7-9 and J is TRBJ1-1; the tabulated D call, TRBD1, remains unverified against the DNA. Germline CDR1 is SEHNR and CDR2 is FQNEAQ (reference sequence). The CDR3 length equals 14 residues, ends included. CDR3 amino acids: CASILGQKDTEAFF.

This rearrangement joins TRBV7-9 to TRBJ2-1; TRBD1 agrees at 7 bases. The germline CDR1 and CDR2 sequences are SEHNR and FQNEAQ (reference sequence). This CDR3 is 16 amino acids long. V was clipped by 4 bases and J by 5 bases; unmatched bases: 11. CDR3 bases: TGTGCCAGCAGCTCTACCTCGGGACAGATAAACAATGAGCAGTTCTTC. This codes for CASSSTSGQINNEQFF.

As regards this clone: Within the sample, other DNA sequences also encode this same CDR3. The chain employs TRBV14 and TRBJ1-1, with 7 bases lining up with TRBD1. The CDR3 is 14 residues long. Germline-derived CDR1 and CDR2 are SGHDN and FVKESK. J lost 4 bases, V lost 1 base, and 3 bases had no gene match. CDR3 amino acids: CASSQGAGGTEAFF. CDR3 nucleotide sequence: TGTGCCAGCAGCCAAGGCGCAGGGGGCACTGAAGCTTTCTTT.

As for this clone: Relative to the germline gene, one junction end is altered; a read error may explain this. The rearrangement joins TRBV30 to TRBJ2-7; 10 bases fit TRBD2. The CDR3 length is 17 residues. CDR1 is GTSNPN, CDR2 SVGIG, per germline (reference sequence). The CDR3 spells CAGSVRPSGSPMFEQYF. CDR3 DNA sequence: TGTGCCGGGAGTGTGAGGCCTAGCGGGAGTCCCATGTTCGAGCAGTACTTC.

V and J are TRBV13 and TRBJ2-3; D is perhaps TRBD2 (7 bases). This CDR3 spans 17 amino acids. Trimming removed 2 bases at V and 0 bases at J, with 15 bases between. Germline CDR1 and CDR2: PRHDT and FYEKMQ (reference sequence). In DNA form, the CDR3 reads TGTGCCAGCAGCTTAAGGGGGAGGGCCACTAGCACAGATACGCAGTATTTT. Amino acids: CASSLRGRATSTDTQYF.

In this sample, this clone turned up a few times. The V and J genes are TRBV2 and TRBJ2-5; D possibly corresponds to TRBD2 (6 bases). Germline CDR1 SNHLY, CDR2 FYNNEI. The CDR3 totals 12 residues. Trimming removed 8 bases from V and 1 base from J, with 8 bases in between. CDR3 sequence reads: CASGEAQETQYF. Here the CDR3 DNA reads TGTGCCAGCGGGGAGGCCCAAGAGACCCAGTACTTC.

The gene calls are TRBV4-2 and TRBJ1-1; D is perhaps TRBD1 (5 bases). V lost 1 base and J 5 bases, leaving 11 bases between the germline ends. This CDR3 region has 14 residues. In germline, CDR1 is LGHNA, CDR2 YNFKEQ. Written as DNA, the CDR3 is TGTGCCAGCAGCCAAGGGGGCGAGGGAACTGAAGCTTTCTTT. This translates into CASSQGGEGTEAFF.

In its sample, this clone was seen a few times. The chain links TRBV5-1 to TRBJ2-5; D is possibly TRBD1 or TRBD2 (6 bases each). The ends were cut back, 2 bases at V and 5 bases at J, with 16 bases in the middle. The CDR3 has 15 amino acids. CDR1 and CDR2 from the germline V gene are SGHRS and YFSETQ. The CDR3 spells CASSFIGGDSETQYF. The CDR3 DNA reads as TGCGCCAGCAGCTTTATCGGGGGCGACTCGGAGACCCAGTACTTC.

The J gene is TRBJ1-1, the V gene TRBV30, with D perhaps TRBD1 (6 bases). The germline V and J ends were trimmed by 8 bases and 1 base, with 14 bases remaining between them. Germline-derived CDR1 and CDR2 are GTSNPN and SVGIG (reference sequence). The CDR3 has 13 amino acids. CDR3 sequence: CAGGRGRNTEAFF. The DNA of the CDR3 is TGTGCCGGGGGCCGGGGCAGGAACACTGAAGCTTTCTTT.

The table lists this clone with a few counts. The CDR3 DNA reads TGTGCCAGCAGTGGGGGTTCCTCTAAACCCTACGAGCAGTACTTC. Translating gives CASSGGSSKPYEQYF. The chain employs TRBV6-5 and TRBJ2-7, with D possibly being TRBD1 or TRBD2 (5 bases each). This CDR3 contains 15 residues. Trimming removed 5 bases at V and 2 bases at J, with 16 bases between. Germline V gene data show CDR1 as MNHEY and CDR2 as SVGAGI.

This sequence joins TRBV11-2 and TRBJ2-1; 7 bases map to TRBD2. V trimming: 2 bases; J trimming: 5 bases; junction bases outside the gene matches: 6. Germline V gene data show CDR1 as SGHAT and CDR2 as FQNNGV. This CDR3 spans 15 amino acids. The CDR3 protein is CASSLSRGGHNEQFF. The CDR3 nucleotides read TGTGCCAGCAGCTTATCGCGCGGGGGTCACAATGAGCAGTTCTTC.

The gene calls are TRBV7-2 and TRBJ1-6, with 7 positions matching TRBD1. Losses at the gene ends were 5 bases for V and 7 bases for J; bases not matched to a gene: 5. This CDR3 is built from 14 residues. Germline V gives CDR1 SGHTA, CDR2 FQGNSA. The CDR3 nucleotides are TGTGCCAGCAGCACGGGACAGCAGAATTCACCCCTCCACTTT. This codes for CASSTGQQNSPLHF.

The chain links TRBV7-2 to TRBJ2-1; TRBD1 agrees at 10 bases. CDR1 is SGHTA, CDR2 FQGNSA, per germline. The junction had 4 bases not matched to a gene; V was cut back by 5 bases and J by 9 bases. The CDR3 spans 13 residues. The CDR3 is CASSDRGRVEQFF. In nucleotides, the CDR3 is TGTGCCAGCAGCGACAGGGGGCGGGTTGAGCAGTTCTTC.

V and J are TRBV15 and TRBJ2-5; 10 bases map to TRBD2. Germline lookup yields CDR1 LNHNV and CDR2 YYDKDF (reference sequence). The CDR3 has 16 residues. The ends lost 2 bases at V and 2 bases at J; junction bases unmatched: 5. The CDR3: CATSRPSGSWQETQYF. Written as DNA, the CDR3 is TGTGCCACCAGCAGACCTAGCGGGAGTTGGCAAGAGACCCAGTACTTC.

This clone was counted a few times. Other DNA sequences of this sample code for an identical CDR3. CDR3 DNA sequence: TGTGCCAGCAGCTTAGGTACCAATGAGCAGTTCTTC. Translation: CASSLGTNEQFF. This chain connects TRBV7-2 to TRBJ2-1; the D is unclear. CDR1 is SGHTA, CDR2 FQGNSA, per germline. V lost 1 base, J lost 6 bases, and 4 bases lay in between. The CDR3 runs 12 residues.

V usage is TRBV25-1 and J usage is TRBJ2-7, with D tentatively TRBD1 (7 bases). Germline CDR1 and CDR2: MGHDK and SYGVNS. CDR3 length: 15 residues. V gave up 6 bases and J gave up 5 bases, with 20 bases separating them. The CDR3 region is CASSASRGGGNEQYF. CDR3 coding DNA: TGTGCCAGCAGCGCAAGCAGAGGGGGCGGGAACGAGCAGTACTTC.

The chain couples TRBV2 to TRBJ2-7; maybe TRBD1 (6 bases). This CDR3 region has 13 residues. The germline CDR1 and CDR2 sequences are SNHLY and FYNNEI. The V and J ends lost 3 bases and 6 bases respectively, with 12 bases between them. The CDR3 protein is CASSEGALAEQYF. As DNA, the CDR3 is TGTGCCAGCAGTGAGGGGGCGCTCGCCGAGCAGTACTTC.

There are a few counts of this clone. The chain couples TRBV30 to TRBJ2-3; D remains ambiguous. The CDR3 contains 13 residues. Trimming pared 3 bases from V and 1 base from J, leaving 8 bases between. CDR1 GTSNPN and CDR2 SVGIG come from the germline V gene (reference sequence). DNA for the CDR3: TGTGCCTGGAGAGGCCCGGGCACAGATACGCAGTATTTT. Encoded protein: CAWRGPGTDTQYF.

This clone was counted a few times. The chain has TRBV11-1 and TRBJ1-2, with D hard to call. This CDR3 spans 15 amino acids. Trimming cost V 5 bases and J 6 bases, with 19 bases left between them. Germline V CDR1 and CDR2: SGHAT, FQDESV (reference sequence). The CDR3 reads CASSPAHEVTHGYTF. CDR3 nucleotides: TGTGCCAGCAGCCCGGCCCACGAGGTTACCCATGGCTACACCTTC.

The rearrangement joins TRBV30 to TRBJ1-5, with TRBD1 as a possible D gene (6 bases). CDR1 and CDR2 from the germline V gene are GTSNPN and SVGIG (reference sequence). The CDR3 totals 14 residues. Trimming pared 4 bases from V and 2 bases from J, leaving 12 bases between. The CDR3 DNA reads TGTGCCTGGAACACAGGGCTCCGCAATCAGCCCCAGCATTTT. Amino acids: CAWNTGLRNQPQHF.

The CDR3 sequence is CASSLPSGRIADTQYF. CDR3 sequence (DNA): TGTGCCAGCAGCTTGCCTAGCGGGAGAATCGCAGATACGCAGTATTTT. The chain uses TRBV5-6 and TRBJ2-3, with TRBD2 identical over 10 bases. V lost 1 base to trimming and J lost 4 bases; unmatched junction nucleotides: 6. This CDR3 contains 16 residues. CDR1 and CDR2 (germline): SGHDT, YYEEEE. The full variable domain, completed using reference TRBV5-6 and TRBJ2-3, is DAGVTQSPTHLIKTRGQQVTLRCSPKSGHDTVSWYQQALGQGPQFIFQYYEEEERQRGNFPDRFSGHQFPNYSSELNVNALLLGDSALYLCASSLPSGRIADTQYFGPGTRLTVL.

The chain's CDR3 is CASSQSRGRVETQYF. CDR3 DNA: TGTGCCAGCAGTCAGTCCAGGGGGCGCGTGGAGACCCAGTACTTC. The rearrangement links TRBV2 to TRBJ2-5; 8 bases are shared with TRBD1. This CDR3 comprises 15 residues. Unmatched junction bases numbered 10, after V lost 5 bases and J lost 5 bases. Germline V lookup: CDR1 SNHLY, CDR2 FYNNEI.